Listed below are T cell receptor beta chains from one sample, sequenced in a study of cytomegalovirus exposure and HLA in healthy donors. Only in-frame clones appear in the TCRdb table, and some are missing; sequencing was by immunoSEQ multiplex PCR. The table shows about 140,000 clones, with approximately 82% occurring only once. Sample: PBMCs. All receptors derive from a man aged 40-55 years in good health and CMV-seronegative. The CDR3 runs from the conserved cysteine through the conserved F or W. A D gene is named only where the DNA matches it firmly. Not every row has a clone size; where given, it reads once, few, many or a size class.

V,J,D,size,DNA,CDR3
TRBV4-1,TRBJ1-5,TRBD1,.,TGCGCCAGCAGCCAAGAGGTGGTGGACAGGCTCCCTCGGCCCAATCAGCCCCAGCATTTT,CASSQEVVDRLPRPNQPQHF
TRBV28,TRBJ2-7,TRBD1,.,TGTGCCAGTTCTCCGGCCGGGACAGGGGGCGGGTACGAGCAGTACTTC,CASSPAGTGGGYEQYF
TRBV29-1,TRBJ1-1,TRBD1,.,TGCAGCGTCGGCCGGGACAGGGGACGATTGAACACTGAAGCTTTCTTT,CSVGRDRGRLNTEAFF
TRBV5-4,TRBJ1-6,.,.,TGTGCCAGCAGCTTTAGGGGTGGTAATTCACCCCTCCACTTT,CASSFRGGNSPLHF
TRBV6-1,TRBJ1-4,TRBD1,.,TGTGCCAGCATCGAGTGGCAGGGGGTTGGAAAACTGTTTTTT,CASIEWQGVGKLFF
TRBV5-1,TRBJ1-1,.,.,TGCGCCAGCAGCCCCGCGGGGATGAGGGACACTGAAGCTTTCTTT,CASSPAGMRDTEAFF
TRBV28,TRBJ1-6,.,.,TGTGCCAGCAGTTTGTGGCAGGGGTGGTCTCCCCTCCACTTT,CASSLWQGWSPLHF
TRBV5-1,TRBJ2-3,.,.,TGCGCCAGCAGCGCAGGACAGATCACAGATACGCAGTATTTT,CASSAGQITDTQYF
TRBV7-9,TRBJ1-5,TRBD1,.,TGTGCCAGCAGCCCGACCGGGACAGGGCGCCAGCCCCAGCATTTT,CASSPTGTGRQPQHF
TRBV7-9,TRBJ2-2,TRBD1,.,TGTGCCAGCAGCACCCAGCAGGGGGCGCGCACCGGGGAGCTGTTTTTT,CASSTQQGARTGELFF
TRBV21-1,TRBJ2-3,.,.,TGTGCCAGCAGCAAAAGACCTAGCGGGGACACAGATACGCAGTATTTT,CASSKRPSGDTDTQYF
TRBV6-6,TRBJ2-1,.,.,TGTGCCAGCATAGATGGGCAGGGCCACAATGAGCAGTTCTTC,CASIDGQGHNEQFF
TRBV4-1,TRBJ1-1,.,.,TGCGCCAGCAGCCAAGATCCTTTAGGGGCGAACACTGAAGCTTTCTTT,CASSQDPLGANTEAFF
TRBV9,TRBJ1-2,TRBD1,.,TGTGCCAGCAGCGTAGTAAGCCAGGGGGCCTCCTACACCTTC,CASSVVSQGASYTF
TRBV4-3,TRBJ2-1,.,.,TGCGCCAGCAGCCGACAGACGATAAACAATGAGCAGTTCTTC,CASSRQTINNEQFF
TRBV15,TRBJ2-3,TRBD2,.,TGTGCCACCAGCAGTTCTCTAGCGGGGGGCCAAAGCACAGATACGCAGTATTTT,CATSSSLAGGQSTDTQYF
TRBV5-1,TRBJ1-5,.,few,TGCGCCAGCAGTAGAGGGAGGCTAGACGAGCCCCAGCATTTT,CASSRGRLDEPQHF
TRBV5-4,TRBJ2-3,.,few,TGTGCCAGCAGCCCTGGGATGGACAGCGGAGCAGATACGCAGTATTTT,CASSPGMDSGADTQYF
TRBV5-1,TRBJ1-1,TRBD1,few,TGCGCCAGCAGCCCGGGACAGATTTATACTGAAGCTTTCTTT,CASSPGQIYTEAFF
TRBV19,TRBJ1-4,.,.,TGTGCCAGTAGTTTCGGTTTTGAAAAACTGTTTTTT,CASSFGFEKLFF
TRBV27,TRBJ2-7,.,.,TGTGCCAGCGGAGGGGACAGCCTGTCCTACGAGCGGTACTTC,CASGGDSLSYERYF
TRBV21-1,TRBJ2-7,.,.,TGTGCCAGCAGCAAACAGGTTCGGGGACACCATACCTACGAGCAGTACTTC,CASSKQVRGHHTYEQYF
TRBV7-9,TRBJ2-2,.,.,TGTGCCAGCAGCTTCGAGGGAGGAAGGGAGCTGTTTTTT,CASSFEGGRELFF
TRBV5-1,TRBJ1-4,.,.,TGCGCCAGCAGCTCAGGGCCGGTTGAAAAACTGTTTTTT,CASSSGPVEKLFF
TRBV10-3,TRBJ1-2,.,.,TGTGCCATCAGGATGACAGAGACCTATGGCTACACCTTC,CAIRMTETYGYTF
TRBV7-2,TRBJ1-2,.,.,TGTGCCAGCAGCTTAAGCGGGGCCAGAAATGGCTACACCTTC,CASSLSGARNGYTF
TRBV5-4,TRBJ2-3,TRBD2,.,TGTGCCAGCAGTGCTACTAGCGGCCCTAGCACAGATACGCAGTATTTT,CASSATSGPSTDTQYF
TRBV5-1,TRBJ2-3,.,.,TGCGCCAGCAGCTTGGGAGGGGGGGCCACAGATACGCAGTATTTT,CASSLGGGATDTQYF
TRBV5-1,TRBJ2-7,.,.,TGCGCCAGCAGCTTGTGGCAGGGTTCCCCCTACGAGCAGTACTTC,CASSLWQGSPYEQYF
TRBV5-1,TRBJ2-2,.,.,TGCGCCAGCAGCTTACTACAGGGAAACACCGGGGAGCTGTTTTTT,CASSLLQGNTGELFF
TRBV6-5,TRBJ2-7,.,.,TGTGCCAGCAGCCGAGGACTTCCCCAATACGAGCAGTACTTC,CASSRGLPQYEQYF
TRBV4-2,TRBJ1-1,.,few,TGTGCCAGCAGCAGACAAGCGAACACTGAAGCTTTCTTT,CASSRQANTEAFF
TRBV6-5,TRBJ2-7,TRBD2,few,TGTGCCAGTCGCGGGGGGGGACCCTACGAGCAGTACTTC,CASRGGGPYEQYF
TRBV5-4,TRBJ2-7,TRBD2,.,TGTGCCAGCAGCTTGGCTGGTAGCGGGGGGCTTTACGAGCAGTACTTC,CASSLAGSGGLYEQYF
TRBV9,TRBJ2-3,.,once,TGTGCCAGCTCGTGGGGGCCCCTAGATACGCAGTATTTT,CASSWGPLDTQYF
TRBV7-3,TRBJ2-7,TRBD2,.,TGTGCCAGCAGCTTAGGACGGGGGGGAGGGTACGAGCAGTACTTC,CASSLGRGGGYEQYF
TRBV10-3,TRBJ1-5,TRBD1,few,TGTGCCATCAGTGAGTCGAGGGGTGGGACAGAGAATCAGCCCCAGCATTTT,CAISESRGGTENQPQHF
TRBV29-1,TRBJ1-2,TRBD1,.,TGCAGCGTTGCGGGACAGGGATCACACTATGGCTACACCTTC,CSVAGQGSHYGYTF
TRBV7-2,TRBJ2-5,.,.,TGTGCCAGCAGCCAATCCCGGGTTCAAGAGACCCAGTACTTC,CASSQSRVQETQYF
TRBV6-5,TRBJ1-2,TRBD1,.,TGTGCCAGCAGCCCAATCCAGGGGGCTCAAACCTTC,CASSPIQGAQTF